The clone carrying this T cell receptor beta chain was counted at least ten times. Antigen unknown. Germline V lookup: CDR1 ENHRY, CDR2 SYGVKD. Trimming cost V 6 bases and J 9 bases, with 18 bases left between them. The CDR3 length is 15 residues. This specimen comes from a study of T cells after yellow fever vaccination. General study results and limits: Secondary responses were weaker yet peaked faster, day 5 versus 15.

UMIs and a universal primer site were added when TCR cDNA was made by 5'RACE template switching. TCRdb called the 5' RACE reads again in MiXCR, with one record for every CDR3 protein. In the table there are about 120,000 distinct CDR3 sequences, roughly 7.2% of which are singletons. Sequencing was performed on CD4+ T cells sorted from PBMCs, taken about 49 days after the first yellow fever vaccination. The chain combines TRBV10-3 with TRBJ1-6, with D hard to call. This sequence was found in a man between 18 and 35 years old who received the YFV17D yellow fever vaccine. The chain's CDR3 is CAIRIADEPSSPLHF. In nucleotides, the CDR3 is TGTGCCATCAGGATAGCCGATGAGCCAAGTTCACCCCTCCACTTT.